This TCR beta chain was found in a study of T cell repertoires in cytomegalovirus infection. Across the whole study: The authors used CMV epitopes that were HLA-C-restricted (recently identified) and HLA-B-restricted (well studied).

The study's findings and limits: CMV carriers having the relevant HLA were flagged by cumulative public TCR beta family frequency. HLA-C-restricted, CMV-specific TCR beta clonotypes were dominant ex vivo.

In its sample, this clonotype was seen a few times. Its antigen is not known. Each CDR3 protein gets one entry after TCRdb re-called the reads with MiXCR. The table records some 940,000 distinct CDR3 sequences, around 32% of them present only once. Germline V gene sequence: CDR1 SGHVS, CDR2 FQNEAQ. There are 16 residues in the CDR3. V lost 4 bases, J lost 0 bases, and 15 bases lay in between. The sequencing used cultured CD8+ T cells from PBMCs, collected from culture after CMV antigen stimulation. This clonotype was sampled from a human donor in good health (CMV status not recorded). Some clones in this sample may be carry-over from other donors' samples. V and J are TRBV7-8 and TRBJ1-1, with D possibly matching TRBD1 (5 bases). Here the CDR3 DNA reads TGTGCCAGCAGCTCCCTACCCCAGGGTTTGAACACTGAAGCTTTCTTT. Residues: CASSSLPQGLNTEAFF.